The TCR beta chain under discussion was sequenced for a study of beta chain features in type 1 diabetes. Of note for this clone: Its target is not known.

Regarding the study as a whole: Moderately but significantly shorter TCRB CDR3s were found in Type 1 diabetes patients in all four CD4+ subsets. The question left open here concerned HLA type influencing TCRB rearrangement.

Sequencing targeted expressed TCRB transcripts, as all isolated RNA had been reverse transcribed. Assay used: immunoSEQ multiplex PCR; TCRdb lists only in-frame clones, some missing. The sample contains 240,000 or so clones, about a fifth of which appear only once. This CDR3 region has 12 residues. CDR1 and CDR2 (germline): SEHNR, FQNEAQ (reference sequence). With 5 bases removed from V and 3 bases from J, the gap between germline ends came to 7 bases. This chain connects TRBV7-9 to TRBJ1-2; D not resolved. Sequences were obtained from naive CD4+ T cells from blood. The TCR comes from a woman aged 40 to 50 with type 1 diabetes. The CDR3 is CASSPLDYGYTF. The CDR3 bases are TGTGCCAGCAGCCCGCTAGACTATGGCTACACCTTC.